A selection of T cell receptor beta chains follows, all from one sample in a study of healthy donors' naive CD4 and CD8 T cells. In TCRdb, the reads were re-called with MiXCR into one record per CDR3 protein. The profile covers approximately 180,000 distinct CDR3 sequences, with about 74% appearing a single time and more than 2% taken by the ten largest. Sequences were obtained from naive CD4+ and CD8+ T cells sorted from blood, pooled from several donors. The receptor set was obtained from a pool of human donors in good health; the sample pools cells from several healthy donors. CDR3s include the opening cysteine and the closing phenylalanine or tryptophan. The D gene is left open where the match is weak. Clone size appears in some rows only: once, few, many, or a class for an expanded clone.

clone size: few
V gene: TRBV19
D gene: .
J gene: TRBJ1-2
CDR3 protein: CASSMPDSYPLYGYTF
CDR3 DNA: TGTGCCAGTAGTATGCCCGACAGCTACCCACTCTATGGCTACACCTTC

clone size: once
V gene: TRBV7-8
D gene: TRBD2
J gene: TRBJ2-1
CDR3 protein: CATLGLADNEQFF
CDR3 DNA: TGTGCCACGCTGGGACTAGCGGACAATGAGCAGTTCTTC

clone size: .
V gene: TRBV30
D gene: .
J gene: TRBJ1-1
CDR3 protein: CAWTPARFTEAFF
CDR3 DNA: TGTGCCTGGACCCCGGCTCGGTTCACTGAAGCTTTCTTT

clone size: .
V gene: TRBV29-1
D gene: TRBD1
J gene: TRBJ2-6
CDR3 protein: CSVQGDGANVLTF
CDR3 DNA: TGCAGCGTACAGGGGGATGGGGCCAACGTCCTGACTTTC

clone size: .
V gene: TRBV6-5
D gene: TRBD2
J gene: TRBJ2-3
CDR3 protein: CASRPRRTAGTSGSTDTQYF
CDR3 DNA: TGTGCCAGCAGACCAAGACGGACAGCCGGGACTAGCGGGAGCACAGATACGCAGTATTTT

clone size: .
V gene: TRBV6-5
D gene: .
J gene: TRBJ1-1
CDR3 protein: CASSYSSGGGAMNTEAFF
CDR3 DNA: TGTGCCAGCAGTTACTCCTCTGGAGGAGGGGCCATGAACACTGAAGCTTTCTTT

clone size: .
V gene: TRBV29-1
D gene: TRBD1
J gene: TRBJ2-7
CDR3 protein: CSVPTRTGRYEQYF
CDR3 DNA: TGCAGCGTCCCAACACGGACAGGGAGATACGAGCAGTACTTC

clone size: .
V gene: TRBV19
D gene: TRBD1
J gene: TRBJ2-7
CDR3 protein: CASSKFRDREAGEQYF
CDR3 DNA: TGTGCCAGTAGTAAGTTCCGGGACAGGGAGGCCGGCGAGCAGTACTTC

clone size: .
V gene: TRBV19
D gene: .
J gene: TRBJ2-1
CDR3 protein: CASRSEGDEQFF
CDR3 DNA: TGTGCCAGTAGAAGCGAGGGTGACGAGCAGTTCTTC

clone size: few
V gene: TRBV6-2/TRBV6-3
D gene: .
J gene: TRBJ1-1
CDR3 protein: CASSYPGTVNTEAFF
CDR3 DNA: TGTGCCAGCAGTTACCCCGGAACGGTGAACACTGAAGCTTTCTTT

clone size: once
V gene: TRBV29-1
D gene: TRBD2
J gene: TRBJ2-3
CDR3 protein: CSATVLSAGALLIDTQYF
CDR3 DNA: TGCAGCGCCACAGTCCTCTCCGCGGGAGCGCTACTTATAGATACGCAGTATTTT

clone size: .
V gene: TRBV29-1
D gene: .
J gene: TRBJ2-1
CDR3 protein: CSVVGRGFYNEQFF
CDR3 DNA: TGCAGCGTTGTGGGCCGAGGATTTTACAATGAGCAGTTCTTC

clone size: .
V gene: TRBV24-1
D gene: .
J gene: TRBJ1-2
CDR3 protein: CATSDSYGYTF
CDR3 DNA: TGTGCCACCAGCGACAGCTATGGCTACACCTTC

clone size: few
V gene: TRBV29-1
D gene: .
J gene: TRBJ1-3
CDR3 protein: CSVELPPPYPGNTIYF
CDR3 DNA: TGCAGCGTTGAATTGCCCCCACCATATCCTGGAAACACCATATATTTT

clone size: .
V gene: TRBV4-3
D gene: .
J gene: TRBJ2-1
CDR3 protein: CASSQDLLADEQFF
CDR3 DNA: TGCGCCAGCAGCCAAGATCTACTAGCTGATGAGCAGTTCTTC

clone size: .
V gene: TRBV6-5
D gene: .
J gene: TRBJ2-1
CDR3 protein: CASSPSGPGEQFF
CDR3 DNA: TGTGCCAGCAGTCCCAGTGGGCCCGGTGAGCAGTTCTTC

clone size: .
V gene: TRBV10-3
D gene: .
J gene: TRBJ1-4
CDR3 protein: CAISRGAGENEKLFF
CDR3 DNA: TGTGCCATCAGCCGGGGGGCAGGTGAAAATGAAAAACTGTTTTTT

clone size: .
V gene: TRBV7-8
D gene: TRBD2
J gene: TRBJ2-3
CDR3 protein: CASSLTSGKLDTQYF
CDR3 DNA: TGTGCCAGCAGCTTGACTAGCGGGAAGTTAGATACGCAGTATTTT

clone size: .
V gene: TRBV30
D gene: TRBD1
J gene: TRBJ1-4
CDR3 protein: CAFTGANNEKLFF
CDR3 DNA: TGTGCCTTTACAGGGGCAAATAATGAAAAACTGTTTTTT

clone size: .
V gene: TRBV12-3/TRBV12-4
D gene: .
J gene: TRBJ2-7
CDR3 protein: CASSFQGGAAYEQYF
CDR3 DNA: TGTGCCAGCAGTTTCCAAGGAGGGGCGGCCTACGAGCAGTACTTC

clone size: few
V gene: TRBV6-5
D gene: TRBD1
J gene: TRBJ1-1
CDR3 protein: CASKGQALGTEAFF
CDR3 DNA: TGTGCCAGCAAAGGACAGGCCCTGGGCACTGAAGCTTTCTTT

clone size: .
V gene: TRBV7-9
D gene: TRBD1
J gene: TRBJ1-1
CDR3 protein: CASSMGQPNTEAFF
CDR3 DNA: TGTGCCAGCAGCATGGGACAGCCGAACACTGAAGCTTTCTTT

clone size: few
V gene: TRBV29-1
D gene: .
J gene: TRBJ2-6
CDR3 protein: CSVEEGSLSGANVLTF
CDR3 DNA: TGCAGCGTTGAAGAGGGCAGCCTCTCTGGGGCCAACGTCCTGACTTTC

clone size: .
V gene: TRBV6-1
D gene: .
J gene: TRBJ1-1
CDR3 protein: CASTLGTVTEAFF
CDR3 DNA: TGTGCCAGCACCCTCGGGACGGTCACTGAAGCTTTCTTT

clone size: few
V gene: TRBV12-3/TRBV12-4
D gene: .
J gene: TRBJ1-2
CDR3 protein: CASSTGSLRPGYTF
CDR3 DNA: TGTGCCAGCAGTACCGGGTCTTTGCGGCCTGGCTACACCTTC

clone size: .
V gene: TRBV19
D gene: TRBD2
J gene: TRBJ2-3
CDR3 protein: CASSIPSAGEEDTQYF
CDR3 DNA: TGTGCCAGTAGTATCCCTTCAGCGGGAGAGGAAGATACGCAGTATTTT

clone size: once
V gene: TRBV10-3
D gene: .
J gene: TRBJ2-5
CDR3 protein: CAISGGRAETQYF
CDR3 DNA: TGTGCCATCAGTGGCGGCAGGGCGGAGACCCAGTACTTC

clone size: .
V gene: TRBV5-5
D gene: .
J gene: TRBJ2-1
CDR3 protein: CASSLGRPLYNEQFF
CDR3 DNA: TGTGCCAGCAGCTTGGGGCGGCCCCTTTACAATGAGCAGTTCTTC

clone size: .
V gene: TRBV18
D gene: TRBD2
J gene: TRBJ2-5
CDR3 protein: CASSPPGLADQETQYF
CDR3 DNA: TGTGCCAGCTCACCCCCGGGACTAGCGGATCAAGAGACCCAGTACTTC

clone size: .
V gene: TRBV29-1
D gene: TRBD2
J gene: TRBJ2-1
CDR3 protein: CSVEGLRTSGYNEQFF
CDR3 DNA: TGCAGCGTTGAGGGTTTGAGGACTAGCGGGTACAATGAGCAGTTCTTC

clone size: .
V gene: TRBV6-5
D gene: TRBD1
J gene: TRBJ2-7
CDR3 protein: CASSKWTGETYEQYF
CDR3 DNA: TGTGCCAGCAGTAAGTGGACAGGGGAAACCTACGAGCAGTACTTC

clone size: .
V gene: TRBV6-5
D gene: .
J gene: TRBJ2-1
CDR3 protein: CASSSGSSYNEQFF
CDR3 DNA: TGTGCCAGCAGTTCCGGTTCTTCTTACAATGAGCAGTTCTTC

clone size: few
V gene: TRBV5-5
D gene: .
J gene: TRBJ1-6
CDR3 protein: CASSLAAAPGNSPLHF
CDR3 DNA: TGTGCCAGCAGCTTGGCTGCCGCTCCCGGTAATTCACCCCTCCACTTT

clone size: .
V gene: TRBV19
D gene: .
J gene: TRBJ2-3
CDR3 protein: CASSPQDYTFTDTQYF
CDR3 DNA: TGTGCCAGTAGTCCTCAGGACTACACTTTCACAGATACGCAGTATTTT

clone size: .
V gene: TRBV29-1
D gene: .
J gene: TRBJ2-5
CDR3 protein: CSVRTEAWETQYF
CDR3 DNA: TGCAGCGTTCGGACCGAGGCTTGGGAGACCCAGTACTTC

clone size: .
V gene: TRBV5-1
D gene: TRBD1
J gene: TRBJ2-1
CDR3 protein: CASSLEGTGNNEQFF
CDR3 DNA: TGCGCCAGCAGCTTGGAGGGGACAGGGAACAATGAGCAGTTCTTC

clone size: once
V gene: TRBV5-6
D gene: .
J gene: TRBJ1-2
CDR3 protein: CASSWARTTNYGYTF
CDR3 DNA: TGTGCCAGCAGCTGGGCACGGACTACTAACTATGGCTACACCTTC

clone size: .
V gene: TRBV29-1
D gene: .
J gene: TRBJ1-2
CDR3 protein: CSVDVATYGYTF
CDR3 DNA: TGCAGCGTAGACGTGGCGACCTATGGCTACACCTTC

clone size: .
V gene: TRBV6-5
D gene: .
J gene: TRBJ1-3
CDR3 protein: CASIPGQSVGNTIYF
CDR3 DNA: TGTGCCAGCATCCCCGGACAGAGCGTGGGAAACACCATATATTTT

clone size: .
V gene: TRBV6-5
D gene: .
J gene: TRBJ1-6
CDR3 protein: CASSFRAGNSPLHF
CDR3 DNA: TGTGCCAGCAGTTTCAGGGCTGGTAATTCACCCCTCCACTTT

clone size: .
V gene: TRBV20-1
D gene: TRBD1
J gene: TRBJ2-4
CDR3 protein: CSALDRGLNIQYF
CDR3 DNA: TGCAGTGCTTTGGACAGGGGACTTAACATTCAGTACTTC

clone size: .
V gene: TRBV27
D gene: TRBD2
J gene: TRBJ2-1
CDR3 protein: CASSMGLGVYNEQFF
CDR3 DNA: TGTGCCAGCAGCATGGGACTAGGGGTATACAATGAGCAGTTCTTC

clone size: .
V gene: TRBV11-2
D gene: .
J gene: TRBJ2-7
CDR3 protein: CASSLHKTYEQYF
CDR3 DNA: TGTGCCAGCAGCCTACATAAGACCTACGAGCAGTACTTC

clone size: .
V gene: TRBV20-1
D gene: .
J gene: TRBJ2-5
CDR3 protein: CSARGKETQYF
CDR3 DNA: TGCAGTGCTAGAGGGAAAGAGACCCAGTACTTC

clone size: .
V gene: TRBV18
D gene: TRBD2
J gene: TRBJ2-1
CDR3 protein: CASSPPLAGYNEQFF
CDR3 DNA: TGTGCCAGCTCACCACCTCTAGCGGGGTACAATGAGCAGTTCTTC

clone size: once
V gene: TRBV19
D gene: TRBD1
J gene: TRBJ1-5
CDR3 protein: CASSRGQGVSLSQPQHF
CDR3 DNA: TGTGCCAGTAGTAGGGGACAGGGGGTCTCTCTCAGTCAGCCCCAGCATTTT

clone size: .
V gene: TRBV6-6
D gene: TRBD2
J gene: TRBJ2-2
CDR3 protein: CASSFTSVRSAGELFF
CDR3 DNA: TGTGCCAGCAGTTTCACTAGCGTGAGGTCGGCCGGGGAGCTGTTTTTT

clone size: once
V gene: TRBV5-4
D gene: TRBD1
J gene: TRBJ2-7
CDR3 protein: CASSLGQGTYYEQYF
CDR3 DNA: TGTGCCAGCAGCTTGGGACAGGGAACATACTACGAGCAGTACTTC

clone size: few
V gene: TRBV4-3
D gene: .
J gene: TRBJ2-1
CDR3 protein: CASSQEWDTYNEQFF
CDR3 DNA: TGCGCCAGCAGCCAAGAGTGGGACACCTACAATGAGCAGTTCTTC

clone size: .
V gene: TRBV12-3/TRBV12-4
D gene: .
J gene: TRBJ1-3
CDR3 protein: CASSFGRGISGNTIYF
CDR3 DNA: TGTGCCAGCAGTTTCGGGCGGGGAATCTCTGGAAACACCATATATTTT

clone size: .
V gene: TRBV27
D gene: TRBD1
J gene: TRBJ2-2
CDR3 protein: CASRGADQGVGGELFF
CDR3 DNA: TGTGCCAGCAGGGGGGCAGATCAGGGGGTAGGCGGGGAGCTGTTTTTT

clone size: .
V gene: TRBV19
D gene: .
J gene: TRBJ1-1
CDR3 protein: CASNRNQGTEAFF
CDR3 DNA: TGTGCCAGTAACCGGAACCAAGGGACTGAAGCTTTCTTT

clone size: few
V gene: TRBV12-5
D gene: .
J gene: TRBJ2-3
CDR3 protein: CASAHTGLSSTDTQYF
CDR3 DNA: TGTGCTAGTGCCCACACTGGGCTATCCAGCACAGATACGCAGTATTTT

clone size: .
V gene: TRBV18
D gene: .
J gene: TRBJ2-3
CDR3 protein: CASSPPESTDTQYF
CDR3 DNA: TGTGCCAGCTCACCACCGGAGAGCACAGATACGCAGTATTTT

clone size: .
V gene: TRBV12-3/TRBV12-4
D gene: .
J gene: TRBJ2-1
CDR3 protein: CASSLYGGRNEQFF
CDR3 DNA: TGTGCCAGCAGCCTTTATGGGGGACGCAATGAGCAGTTCTTC

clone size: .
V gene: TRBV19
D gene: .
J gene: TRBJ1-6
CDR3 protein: CASSIFLSSYNSPLHF
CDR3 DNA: TGTGCCAGTAGTATATTCTTGAGCTCCTATAATTCACCCCTCCACTTT